There are a few counts of the clone carrying this TCR beta chain. Its target is not known. These data are taken from a study of T-cell reconstitution after alpha-beta-depleted transplantation in children. Germline V CDR1 and CDR2: MDHEN, SYDVKM. This CDR3 region has 19 residues. The V gene end was trimmed by 3 bases and the J gene end by 0 bases; junction bases not matched to a gene: 12. The authors prepared the TCRbeta library with unique molecular identifiers. From the PCR reads, TCRdb called clonotypes with MiXCR, one entry per CDR3 protein. The sample carries hundreds of thousands of distinct CDR3 sequences, 10% to 15% recorded once. Study observations and caveats: It was surviving recipient T cells and thymic progenitors that gave some patients high TCRbeta diversity at day 60. There were reportedly several hundred expanded graft clones from which alpha-beta T cells came about two months after transplant. After one year, T-cell counts and TCRbeta diversity mostly came from new T cells.

Sequencing used PBMCs, mostly from graft donor cells, obtained 360 days after TCRalphabeta/CD19-depleted stem cell transplant. V gene TRBV28 combines with J gene TRBJ2-3, with TRBD2 matching 10 bases. The sequence was collected from a male patient aged 5 to 17 who had a stem cell transplant for acute myeloid leukemia, so the T cells may come from the graft donor. The CDR3 loop reads CASSFGPAGGPSSTDTQYF. The DNA for the CDR3 is TGTGCCAGCAGTTTCGGGCCAGCGGGAGGGCCCTCAAGCACAGATACGCAGTATTTT.